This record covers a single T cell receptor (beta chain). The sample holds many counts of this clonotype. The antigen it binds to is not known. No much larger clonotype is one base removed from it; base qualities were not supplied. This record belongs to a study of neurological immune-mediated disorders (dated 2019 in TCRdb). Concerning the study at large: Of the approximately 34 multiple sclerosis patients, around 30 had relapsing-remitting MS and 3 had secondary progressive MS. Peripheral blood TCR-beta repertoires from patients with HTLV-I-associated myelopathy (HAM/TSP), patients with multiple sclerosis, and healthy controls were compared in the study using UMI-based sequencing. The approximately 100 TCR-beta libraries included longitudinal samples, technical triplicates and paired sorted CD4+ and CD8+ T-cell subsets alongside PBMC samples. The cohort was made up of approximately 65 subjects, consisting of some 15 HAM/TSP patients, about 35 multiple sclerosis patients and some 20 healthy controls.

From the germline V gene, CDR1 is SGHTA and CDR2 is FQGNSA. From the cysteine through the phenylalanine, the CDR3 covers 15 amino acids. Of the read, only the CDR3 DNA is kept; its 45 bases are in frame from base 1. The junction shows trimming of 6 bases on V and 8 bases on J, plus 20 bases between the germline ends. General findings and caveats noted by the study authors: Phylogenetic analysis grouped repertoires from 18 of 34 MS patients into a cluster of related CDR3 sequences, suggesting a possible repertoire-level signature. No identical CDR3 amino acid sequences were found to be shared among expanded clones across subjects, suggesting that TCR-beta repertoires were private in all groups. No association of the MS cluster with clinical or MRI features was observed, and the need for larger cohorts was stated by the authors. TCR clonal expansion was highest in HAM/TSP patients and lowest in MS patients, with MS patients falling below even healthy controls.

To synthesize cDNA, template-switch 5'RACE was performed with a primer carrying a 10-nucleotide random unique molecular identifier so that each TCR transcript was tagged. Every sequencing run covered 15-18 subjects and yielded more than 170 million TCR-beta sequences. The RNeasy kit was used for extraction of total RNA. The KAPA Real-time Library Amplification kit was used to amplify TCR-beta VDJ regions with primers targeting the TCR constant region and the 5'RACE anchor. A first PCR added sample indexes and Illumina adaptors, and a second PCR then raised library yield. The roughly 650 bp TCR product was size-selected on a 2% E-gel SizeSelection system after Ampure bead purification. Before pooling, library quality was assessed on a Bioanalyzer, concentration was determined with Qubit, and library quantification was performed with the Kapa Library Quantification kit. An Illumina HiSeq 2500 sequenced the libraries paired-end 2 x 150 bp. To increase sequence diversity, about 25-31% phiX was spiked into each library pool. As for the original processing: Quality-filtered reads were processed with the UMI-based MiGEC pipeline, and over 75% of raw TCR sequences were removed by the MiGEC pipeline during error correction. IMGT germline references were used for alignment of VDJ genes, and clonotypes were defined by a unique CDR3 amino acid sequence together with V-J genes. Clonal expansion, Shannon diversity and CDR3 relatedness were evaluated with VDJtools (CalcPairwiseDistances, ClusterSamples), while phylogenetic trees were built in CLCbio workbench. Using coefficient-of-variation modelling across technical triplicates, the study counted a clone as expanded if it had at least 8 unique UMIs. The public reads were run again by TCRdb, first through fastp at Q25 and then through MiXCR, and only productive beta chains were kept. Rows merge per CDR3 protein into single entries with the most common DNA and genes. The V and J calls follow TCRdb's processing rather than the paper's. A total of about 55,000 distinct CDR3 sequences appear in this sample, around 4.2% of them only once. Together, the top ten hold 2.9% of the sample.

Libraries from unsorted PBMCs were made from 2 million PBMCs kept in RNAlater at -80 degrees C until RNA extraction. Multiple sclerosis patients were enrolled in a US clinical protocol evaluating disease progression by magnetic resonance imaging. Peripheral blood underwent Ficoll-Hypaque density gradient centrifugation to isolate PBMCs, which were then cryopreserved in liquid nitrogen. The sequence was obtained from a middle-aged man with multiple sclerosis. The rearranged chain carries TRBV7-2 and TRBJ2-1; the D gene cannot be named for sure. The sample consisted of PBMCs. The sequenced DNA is TGTGCCAGCAGAAACGACGGTGGGCAATGGGATGAGCAGTTCTTC. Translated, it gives CASRNDGGQWDEQFF. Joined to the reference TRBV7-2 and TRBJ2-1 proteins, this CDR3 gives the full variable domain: GAGVSQSPSNKVTEKGKDVELRCDPISGHTALYWYRQSLGQGLEFLIYFQGNSAPDKSGLPSDRFSAERTGGSVSTLTIQRTQQEDSAVYLCASRNDGGQWDEQFFGPGTRLTVL.